The sequence of this T cell receptor (beta chain) was determined in a study of blood T cell repertoires in COVID-19. The wider study: COVID-19 samples, acute and convalescent, were from the United States, Italy and Spain. The cDNA or gDNA used as material had been derived from T cells, B-cell-depleted T cells, or PBMCs.

Per the authors' pipeline: The assay estimated nucleated cells by amplifying reference gene primers. Using immunoSEQ multiplex PCR, the repertoire was profiled, and TCRdb retains in-frame clones only, with some absent. The V and J calls and the clone size are those of that table, but D and trimming were determined from the DNA. This table has 120,000 to 150,000 clones, roughly nine tenths appearing once. V lost 2 bases and J 4 bases, leaving 13 bases between the germline ends. CDR1 and CDR2 from the germline V gene are LNHNV and YYDKDF (reference sequence). CDR3 length: 15 residues. The gene calls are TRBV15 and TRBJ2-3; the D gene is possibly TRBD2 (5 bases). Sequenced: peripheral blood. This TCR was sampled from a woman aged 55-75 years with active COVID-19. In DNA form, the CDR3 reads TGTGCCACCAGCAGACCGCTGAGGGCCTCAGATACGCAGTATTTT. This codes for CATSRPLRASDTQYF.